This note documents a single TCR beta chain sequence. The data were produced by immunoSEQ multiplex PCR, yet TCRdb's version contains in-frame clones alone and is incomplete. The sample carries tens of thousands of clones, 91% recorded once. Trimming cost V 2 bases and J 3 bases; bases outside gene matches: 5. This CDR3 contains 16 residues. Looked up from germline, CDR1 is KGHSH and CDR2 is LQKENI. The data were obtained in a study of blood T cell repertoires in COVID-19. Sequencing was done on a sample of peripheral blood. The V gene is TRBV18, the J gene TRBJ1-4; 8 bases align to TRBD1. This TCR derives from a woman between 50 and 59 years old in a cohort sampled during active COVID-19. CDR3 loop: CASSPTQGASNEKLFF. The CDR3, as DNA: TGTGCCAGCTCACCAACCCAGGGGGCCTCTAATGAAAAACTGTTTTTT.